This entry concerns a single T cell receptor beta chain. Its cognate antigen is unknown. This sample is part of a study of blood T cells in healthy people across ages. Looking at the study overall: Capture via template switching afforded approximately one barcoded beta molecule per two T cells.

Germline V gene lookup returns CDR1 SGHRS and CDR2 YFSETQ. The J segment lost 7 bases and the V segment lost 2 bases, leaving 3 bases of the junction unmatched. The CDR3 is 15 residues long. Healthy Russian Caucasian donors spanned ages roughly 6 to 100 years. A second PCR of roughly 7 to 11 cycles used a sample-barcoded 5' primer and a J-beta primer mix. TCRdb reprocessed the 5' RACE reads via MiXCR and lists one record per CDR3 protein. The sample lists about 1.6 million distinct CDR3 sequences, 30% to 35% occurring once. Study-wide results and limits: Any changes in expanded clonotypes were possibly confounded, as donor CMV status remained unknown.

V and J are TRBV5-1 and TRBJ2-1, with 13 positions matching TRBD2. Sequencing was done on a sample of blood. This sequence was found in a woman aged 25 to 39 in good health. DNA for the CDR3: TGCGCCAGCAGCTTTGGACTAGCGGGGGCTAATGAGCAGTTCTTC. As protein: CASSFGLAGANEQFF.